These 25 T cell receptor beta chains came from one sample sequenced in a study of T cell changes during pregnancy in multiple sclerosis. Produced via immunoSEQ multiplex PCR; TCRdb's table is partial and in-frame only. The data show around 67,000 clones, 92% seen once. The sample consisted of peripheral blood, taken in the first trimester of pregnancy. The receptor source for this set is a female donor with multiple sclerosis, enrolled in a pregnancy study.

The chain is built from TRBV10-2 and TRBJ1-5; no definite D call. The CDR3 contains 13 residues. CDR1 and CDR2 from the germline V gene are WSHSY and SAAADI. The V gene lost 6 bases and the J gene lost 4 bases, with 10 bases spanning the gap. The CDR3 loop is CASRDLENQPQHF. The CDR3 region has the DNA TGCGCCAGCAGGGATCTAGAGAATCAGCCCCAGCATTTT.

This chain uses TRBV11-2 with TRBJ1-5; 7 bases line up with TRBD1. The V segment lost 1 base and the J segment 2 bases; nucleotides outside the gene matches: 5. CDR1 SGHAT and CDR2 FQNNGV come from the germline V gene. There are 16 residues in the CDR3. Written as DNA, the CDR3 is TGTGCCAGCAGCTTAGGACAGGGTAGTGGCAATCAGCCCCAGCATTTT. Its protein is CASSLGQGSGNQPQHF.

The rearrangement joins TRBV7-9 to TRBJ2-5; 7 bases match TRBD1. The germline V gene encodes CDR1 SEHNR and CDR2 FQNEAQ (reference sequence). The CDR3 consists of 15 residues. The trim removed 5 bases at V and 3 bases at J, leaving 9 bases unmatched. CDR3 DNA sequence: TGTGCCAGCAGCGATACCGGGACAGCCAAAGAGACCCAGTACTTC. Amino acid sequence: CASSDTGTAKETQYF.

The chain has TRBV27 and TRBJ1-5, with D unresolved. Trimming removed 6 bases at V and 6 bases at J, with 9 bases between. This CDR3 has 12 amino acids. Germline loops: CDR1 MNHEY, CDR2 SMNVEV (reference sequence). DNA for the CDR3: TGTGCCAGCAGCTCTGTTATTCAGCCCCAGCATTTT. This encodes CASSSVIQPQHF.

This chain links TRBV30 with TRBJ2-7; TRBD1 matches 8 bases. With V trimmed by 7 bases and J by 3 bases, 11 bases remained unmatched. The length of the CDR3 is 14 residues. Germline V gene data show CDR1 as GTSNPN and CDR2 as SVGIG (reference sequence). The DNA for the CDR3 is TGTGCCTCTCATGACAGGGGAAAATTCTACGAGCAGTACTTC. Residues: CASHDRGKFYEQYF.

The genes are TRBV28 and TRBJ2-7; D not certain. From germline, CDR1 is MDHEN and CDR2 SYDVKM. This CDR3 has 13 amino acids. Trimming removed 5 bases at V and 3 bases at J, with 11 bases between. Here the CDR3 DNA reads TGTGCCAGCAGTCCTTCCGGAGTCTACGAGCAGTACTTC. It specifies CASSPSGVYEQYF.

The V call is TRBV4-3, the J call TRBJ2-7; D not resolved. CDR1 and CDR2 from the germline V gene are LGHNA and YSLEER. The CDR3 is 15 amino acids. Trimming stripped 0 bases from V and 7 bases from J, with 16 bases between. The CDR3 loop reads CASSQDLARGSEQYF. The CDR3 DNA is TGCGCCAGCAGCCAAGATCTGGCTAGAGGATCTGAGCAGTACTTC.

The chain uses TRBV6-6 and TRBJ1-2, with D possibly matching TRBD1 (6 bases). Looked up from germline, CDR1 is MNHNY and CDR2 is SVGAGI (reference sequence). V lost 4 bases, J lost 6 bases, and 12 bases lay in between. The CDR3 has 13 residues. This CDR3 reads CASSSRTDDGYTF. Here the CDR3 DNA reads TGTGCCAGCAGTTCCCGGACAGACGATGGCTACACCTTC.

This chain uses TRBV28 with TRBJ2-1, with TRBD2 matching 7 bases. CDR1 is MDHEN and CDR2 is SYDVKM in the germline V gene. CDR3 size: 15 residues. Unmatched junction bases numbered 12, after V lost 7 bases and J lost 6 bases. CDR3 coding DNA: TGTGCCAGCACATGGGCGGCTAGCGGTTTCAATGAGCAGTTCTTC. It yields the protein CASTWAASGFNEQFF.

V usage is TRBV7-6 and J usage is TRBJ2-2, with 13 bases that match TRBD2. This CDR3 region has 17 residues. The J segment lost 5 bases and the V segment lost 4 bases, leaving 7 bases of the junction unmatched. The germline gives CDR1 SGHVS, CDR2 FNYEAQ. The CDR3 is CASSSGLAGVGTGELFF. CDR3 bases: TGTGCCAGCAGCTCCGGACTAGCGGGAGTCGGGACCGGGGAGCTGTTTTTT.

The chain links TRBV11-2 to TRBJ2-7; D is perhaps TRBD1 (5 bases). The CDR3 is made up of 14 amino acids. Between the trimmed V and J ends, which lost 8 bases and 3 bases, there was a span of 17 bases. Germline V gene sequence: CDR1 SGHAT, CDR2 FQNNGV. The CDR3 protein is CASESQGVGYEQYF. The CDR3 DNA sequence: TGTGCCAGCGAGAGTCAGGGCGTGGGCTACGAGCAGTACTTC.

The sample holds a few counts of this clone. This rearrangement joins TRBV19 to TRBJ1-5, with D maybe TRBD1 (5 bases). Germline V gives CDR1 LNHDA, CDR2 SQIVND (reference sequence). This CDR3 is 14 amino acids long. The ends were cut back, 5 bases at V and 11 bases at J, with 19 bases in the middle. This chain's CDR3 is CASSETVHLLAQHF. The CDR3 DNA is TGTGCCAGTAGTGAGACAGTCCATTTGTTAGCCCAGCATTTT. Full variable domain (outside the CDR3, taken from reference TRBV19 and TRBJ1-5): DGGITQSPKYLFRKEGQNVTLSCEQNLNHDAMYWYRQDPGQGLRLIYYSQIVNDFQKGDIAEGYSVSREKKESFPLTVTSAQKNPTAFYLCASSETVHLLAQHFGDGTRLSIL.

The genes are TRBV9 and TRBJ2-3, with 7 bases that match TRBD2. Germline V gene data show CDR1 as SGDLS and CDR2 as YYNGEE. V gave up 2 bases and J gave up 1 base; unmatched junction bases: 4. CDR3 length: 15 amino acids. The DNA for the CDR3 is TGTGCCAGCAGCGTGAAAGCGGGGCGCACAGATACGCAGTATTTT. Translating gives CASSVKAGRTDTQYF.

The chain has TRBV6-6 and TRBJ1-2; TRBD1 might be the D (5 bases). Looked up from germline, CDR1 is MNHNY and CDR2 is SVGAGI (reference sequence). The length of the CDR3 is 15 residues. V was clipped by 9 bases and J by 3 bases, with 20 bases between them. The CDR3 region is CASVYQGALYYGYTF. CDR3 DNA sequence: TGTGCCAGTGTTTACCAGGGTGCCCTTTACTATGGCTACACCTTC.

The V and J genes are TRBV6-6 and TRBJ2-3; perhaps TRBD2 as D (6 bases). V lost 6 bases, J lost 1 base, and 14 bases lay in between. This CDR3 has 15 residues. Germline CDR1 MNHNY, CDR2 SVGAGI (reference sequence). CDR3 residues: CASRPRDSRTDTQYF. As DNA, the CDR3 is TGTGCCAGCAGACCGCGGGACTCACGCACAGATACGCAGTATTTT.

The V call is TRBV14, the J call TRBJ1-2; TRBD1 agrees at 11 bases. V lost 4 bases and J lost 3; bases outside the gene matches: 7. The CDR3 contains 16 residues. Germline-derived CDR1 and CDR2 are SGHDN and FVKESK. This CDR3 reads CASSRGQGAADYGYTF. As DNA, the CDR3 is TGTGCCAGCAGCCGCGGACAGGGGGCGGCGGACTATGGCTACACCTTC.

This clone showed up just a few times. The chain couples TRBV13 to TRBJ2-7, with 11 nucleotides matching TRBD2. J was trimmed by 7 bases and V by 5 bases; bases with no gene match: 7. Germline values: CDR1 PRHDT, CDR2 FYEKMQ (reference sequence). This CDR3 is built from 14 residues. Written as DNA, the CDR3 is TGTGCCAGCAGCGTACTAGCGGGAGAACGGGAGCAGTACTTC. This translates into CASSVLAGEREQYF.

The J gene is TRBJ1-6, the V gene TRBV7-8; D perhaps matches TRBD1 (5 bases). V lost 5 bases and J 5 bases, leaving 13 bases between the germline ends. This CDR3 is 15 amino acids long. Germline V CDR1 and CDR2: SGHVS, FQNEAQ. The CDR3, as DNA: TGTGCCAGCAGCAATAGACAGCAAAATAATTCACCCCTCCACTTT. Translation: CASSNRQQNNSPLHF.

The J gene is TRBJ2-7, the V gene TRBV6-1, with 14 bases identical to TRBD2. Germline V gene data show CDR1 as MNHNS and CDR2 as SASEGT. The V gene end was trimmed by 4 bases and the J gene end by 5 bases; junction bases not matched to a gene: 4. The CDR3 is 15 amino acids. CDR3 nucleotides: TGTGCCAGCAGTGGTTGGGGACTAGCGGGAGACGAGCAGTACTTC. Translated: CASSGWGLAGDEQYF.

This rearrangement joins TRBV28 to TRBJ1-1, with 8 bases fitting TRBD1. The CDR3 has 15 amino acids. The germline gives CDR1 MDHEN, CDR2 SYDVKM. V was clipped by 3 bases and J by 4 bases; unmatched bases: 7. CDR3 amino acids: CASSFRTGPPTEAFF. The CDR3 region has the DNA TGTGCCAGCAGTTTTCGGACAGGGCCGCCCACTGAAGCTTTCTTT.

This sequence joins TRBV28 and TRBJ2-7; TRBD2 agrees at 12 bases. Germline loops: CDR1 MDHEN, CDR2 SYDVKM. V was pared by 4 bases and J by 6 bases, with 7 bases of the junction left unmatched. The CDR3 extends over 15 amino acids. The chain's CDR3 is CASSWPSGRAFEQYF. DNA for the CDR3: TGTGCCAGCAGTTGGCCTAGCGGGAGGGCCTTCGAGCAGTACTTC.

The chain uses TRBV9 and TRBJ2-3; 8 nucleotides align to TRBD2. Germline trimming cut 2 bases from V and 1 base from J; bases unmatched to any gene: 6. There are 16 residues in the CDR3. Germline lookup yields CDR1 SGDLS and CDR2 YYNGEE. The CDR3 nucleotides are TGTGCCAGCAGCGTGGAAAGCGGGAGTGGCACAGATACGCAGTATTTT. Translated: CASSVESGSGTDTQYF.

The chain combines TRBV19 with TRBJ2-1, with D possibly TRBD2 on 6 matching bases. This CDR3 is built from 15 residues. The germline gives CDR1 LNHDA, CDR2 SQIVND (reference sequence). V dropped 3 bases and J dropped 6 bases, with 15 bases sitting between them. CDR3 residues: CASSIETSGANEQFF. CDR3 in DNA: TGTGCCAGTAGTATTGAGACTAGTGGCGCCAATGAGCAGTTCTTC.

The chain employs TRBV2 and TRBJ1-3; D is possibly TRBD1 (6 bases). The CDR3 sequence is 14 residues long. The germline CDR1 and CDR2 sequences are SNHLY and FYNNEI. Trimming pared 6 bases from V and 1 base from J, leaving 10 bases between. DNA for the CDR3: TGTGCCAGCAGGGGGGACACGTCTGGAAACACCATATATTTT. As protein: CASRGDTSGNTIYF.

V usage is TRBV7-2 and J usage is TRBJ1-5, with no clear D. Trimming took off 2 bases at V and 0 bases at J, with 11 bases between the two ends. Looked up from germline, CDR1 is SGHTA and CDR2 is FQGNSA. This CDR3 is built from 16 residues. CDR3 sequence: CASSLSAQNSNQPQHF. The CDR3 nucleotides are TGTGCCAGCAGCTTATCTGCTCAGAATAGCAATCAGCCCCAGCATTTT. The variable domain in full, completed from reference TRBV7-2 and TRBJ1-5, reads GAGVSQSPSNKVTEKGKDVELRCDPISGHTALYWYRQSLGQGLEFLIYFQGNSAPDKSGLPSDRFSAERTGGSVSTLTIQRTQQEDSAVYLCASSLSAQNSNQPQHFGDGTRLSIL.